Below are 27 T cell receptor beta chains sequenced from a single sample in a study of control samples from healthy donors and cancer patients. Method: immunoSEQ multiplex PCR; TCRdb's copy keeps in-frame clones and lacks some. The sample holds about 190,000 clones, about 89% seen once. Sequenced material: blood. These receptors came from a man younger than 40 in good health.

This clone was detected only a few times. The V and J genes are TRBV6-5 and TRBJ2-7, with 9 positions matching TRBD2. From germline, CDR1 is MNHEY and CDR2 SVGAGI. V was pared by 6 bases and J by 1 base, with 7 bases of the junction left unmatched. CDR3 length equals 15 residues. CDR3 sequence (DNA): TGTGCCAGCAGCGGGGGTAGCGGGGGATCCTACGAGCAGTACTTC. Translated, it gives CASSGGSGGSYEQYF.

The rearrangement uses TRBV4-1 and TRBJ2-3, with TRBD2 identical over 12 bases. Germline CDR1 reads MGHRA; CDR2 reads YSYEKL. This CDR3 has 18 amino acids. V shed 4 bases, J shed 0 bases, and the junction held 8 bases outside the gene matches. CDR3 amino acids: CASSPLGLAGTSTDTQYF. CDR3 DNA sequence: TGCGCCAGCAGCCCGTTGGGACTAGCGGGTACTAGCACAGATACGCAGTATTTT.

The J gene is TRBJ2-2, the V gene TRBV3-1 (or the pseudogene TRBV3-2), with TRBD1 identical over 8 bases. V dropped 4 bases and J dropped 3; count of bases not matched to a gene: 10. The germline CDR1 and CDR2 sequences are LGHDT and YNNKEL (reference sequence). The CDR3 is 17 amino acids. In nucleotides, the CDR3 is TGTGCCAGCAGCCGAGAAGTGACAGGGGCGCACACCGGGGAGCTGTTTTTT. It is translated as CASSREVTGAHTGELFF.

The V call is TRBV24-1, the J call TRBJ2-1, with D possibly TRBD1 on 6 matching bases. Trimming left V 0 bases short and J 6 bases short, with 14 bases between. Germline loops: CDR1 KGHDR, CDR2 SFDVKD. The CDR3 covers 16 residues. The CDR3 loop is CATSDLGRGSGNEQFF. The CDR3 bases are TGTGCCACCAGTGATTTGGGCAGGGGTTCGGGCAATGAGCAGTTCTTC.

The chain joins TRBV2 to TRBJ2-3; TRBD2 agrees at 16 bases. The CDR3 length is 17 residues. Trimming at V came to 6 bases and at J to 3 bases, leaving 6 bases not matched to a gene. Looked up from germline, CDR1 is SNHLY and CDR2 is FYNNEI. CDR3 protein: CASRAGLAGGRTDTQYF. For the CDR3, the DNA is TGTGCCAGCAGGGCGGGACTAGCGGGGGGGCGGACAGATACGCAGTATTTT.

The V and J genes are TRBV3-1 (or the pseudogene TRBV3-2) and TRBJ2-3; D is unresolved. The CDR3 runs 12 residues. Germline V gene data show CDR1 as LGHDT and CDR2 as YNNKEL (reference sequence). V lost 1 base and J lost 9, with 8 bases in between. The CDR3 sequence: CASSQVRETQYF. CDR3 nucleotides: TGTGCCAGCAGCCAAGTCCGTGAGACGCAGTATTTT.

The chain employs TRBV5-6 and TRBJ1-2; 10 positions agree with TRBD1. V lost 4 bases to trimming and J lost 8 bases; unmatched junction nucleotides: 11. This CDR3 comprises 15 residues. The germline gives CDR1 SGHDT, CDR2 YYEEEE. CDR3 DNA sequence: TGTGCCAGCAGCAAACGATTGACAGGGGGCGACGGCTACACCTTC. This encodes CASSKRLTGGDGYTF.

The chain couples TRBV27 to TRBJ1-2; maybe TRBD1 (6 bases). Looked up from germline, CDR1 is MNHEY and CDR2 is SMNVEV (reference sequence). Trimming removed 3 bases at V and 2 bases at J, with 13 bases between. The length of the CDR3 is 15 residues. The DNA for the CDR3 is TGTGCCAGCAGTTTCAACTACCAGGGGAACTATGGCTACACCTTC. As protein: CASSFNYQGNYGYTF.

This sequence joins TRBV6-4 and TRBJ1-1; D call uncertain. CDR3 size: 14 residues. Germline assignment: CDR1 MRHNA and CDR2 SNTAGT. V shed 5 bases and J shed 4 bases, with 14 bases lying between them. The CDR3 spells CASSRSWEPTEAFF. In DNA form, the CDR3 reads TGTGCCAGCAGTCGTAGTTGGGAGCCCACTGAAGCTTTCTTT.

The chain is built from TRBV12-3 or TRBV12-4 and TRBJ1-2; D may be TRBD1 (6 bases). CDR3 length equals 12 residues. Trimming took off 5 bases at V and 10 bases at J, with 14 bases between the two ends. The CDR3 DNA is TGTGCCAGCAGTCAACTCGGGGGCGACTACACCTTC. Encoded protein: CASSQLGGDYTF.

This sequence joins TRBV15 and TRBJ2-2; D not certain. CDR3 length equals 15 residues. Germline V gene data show CDR1 as LNHNV and CDR2 as YYDKDF (reference sequence). Between the trimmed V and J ends, which lost 1 base and 0 bases, there was a span of 6 bases. CDR3 in amino acids: CATSRVGANTGELFF. CDR3 DNA sequence: TGTGCCACCAGCAGAGTTGGCGCGAACACCGGGGAGCTGTTTTTT.

The gene calls are TRBV9 and TRBJ1-1; 7 bases match TRBD1. V shed 4 bases and J 1 base; nucleotides not matched to a gene: 10. The CDR3 sequence is 16 residues long. Germline CDR1 is SGDLS and CDR2 is YYNGEE. The CDR3 loop reads CASSSPTGTANTEAFF. DNA of the CDR3: TGTGCCAGCAGCAGTCCAACCGGGACAGCGAACACTGAAGCTTTCTTT.

The chain couples TRBV29-1 to TRBJ1-4, with a tentative D call TRBD1 (6 bases). In germline, CDR1 is SQVTM, CDR2 ANQGSEA. CDR3 length: 13 residues. Trimming shortened V by 7 bases and J by 4 bases, and 13 bases separated the two germline ends. CDR3 nucleotides: TGCAGCGGTAGCAGGGGCAATAATGAAAAACTGTTTTTT. Translation: CSGSRGNNEKLFF.

The genes are TRBV6-1 and TRBJ1-5, with 8 bases fitting TRBD1. With 2 bases clipped from V and 6 bases from J, the junction kept 3 bases outside the gene matches. The CDR3 is made up of 14 amino acids. Germline assignment: CDR1 MNHNS and CDR2 SASEGT. This chain's CDR3 is CASSESGGPQPQHF. DNA of the CDR3: TGTGCCAGCAGTGAATCAGGGGGCCCTCAGCCCCAGCATTTT.

This rearrangement joins TRBV29-1 to TRBJ1-1; D remains unclear. Deletions cut 3 bases from V and 10 bases from J, with 9 bases between. From germline, CDR1 is SQVTM and CDR2 ANQGSEA. The CDR3 sequence is 10 residues long. CDR3 loop: CSVEVNGAFF. CDR3 nucleotides: TGCAGCGTTGAGGTCAATGGAGCTTTCTTT.

This sequence joins TRBV29-1 and TRBJ2-5, with TRBD1 identical over 7 bases. Germline V lookup: CDR1 SQVTM, CDR2 ANQGSEA. CDR3 length: 12 residues. Trimming at V came to 4 bases and at J to 5 bases, leaving 4 bases not matched to a gene. The CDR3 is CSVGQGRETQYF. In DNA, the CDR3 is TGCAGCGTTGGACAGGGAAGGGAGACCCAGTACTTC.

V and J are TRBV7-3 and TRBJ2-1, with TRBD1 identical over 7 bases. The germline V gene encodes CDR1 SGHTA and CDR2 FQGTGA. Unmatched junction bases numbered 11, after V lost 1 base and J lost 8 bases. The CDR3 loop spans 16 amino acids. The CDR3 sequence is CASSLNDRVSHDEQFF. CDR3 bases: TGTGCCAGCAGCTTAAACGACAGGGTGTCTCATGATGAGCAGTTCTTC.

V is TRBV18 and J is TRBJ2-3, with D perhaps matching TRBD2 (5 bases). Germline CDR1 reads KGHSH; CDR2 reads LQKENI. There are 16 residues in the CDR3. Trimming took off 6 bases at V and 5 bases at J, with 21 bases between the two ends. CDR3 nucleotide sequence: TGTGCCAGCTCTCACAGCCCCGCGACGGGAATAGATACGCAGTATTTT. Translating it yields CASSHSPATGIDTQYF.

The J gene is TRBJ2-7, the V gene TRBV7-9; weak D call: TRBD1 (6 bases). From germline, CDR1 is SEHNR and CDR2 FQNEAQ (reference sequence). V lost 3 bases, J lost 3 bases, and 12 bases lay in between. The CDR3 totals 14 residues. For the CDR3, the DNA is TGTGCCAGCAGCTTCGGCCAGGGGCGCTACGAGCAGTACTTC. It translates to CASSFGQGRYEQYF.

The gene calls are TRBV15 and TRBJ1-1, with D possibly TRBD1 on 6 matching bases. Trimming took off 3 bases at V and 3 bases at J, with 17 bases between the two ends. The CDR3 has 16 amino acids. Germline V gene sequence: CDR1 LNHNV, CDR2 YYDKDF (reference sequence). Written as DNA, the CDR3 is TGTGCCACCAGCAGCAACCCTTTACAGGGTTACACTGAAGCTTTCTTT. Its translation: CATSSNPLQGYTEAFF.

The chain has TRBV27 and TRBJ1-2, with 10 bases identical to TRBD1. V lost 6 bases and J lost 0; bases outside the gene matches: 7. CDR3 length equals 16 residues. CDR1 and CDR2 from the germline V gene are MNHEY and SMNVEV (reference sequence). The CDR3 reads CASSSGTGDTNYGYTF. CDR3 nucleotides: TGTGCCAGCAGCTCCGGGACAGGGGATACTAACTATGGCTACACCTTC.

The V call is TRBV29-1, the J call TRBJ2-3, with TRBD2 matching over 10 bases. The germline gives CDR1 SQVTM, CDR2 ANQGSEA. The CDR3 runs 15 residues. Germline trimming cut 8 bases from V and 4 bases from J; bases unmatched to any gene: 12. As DNA, the CDR3 is TGCAGCCTTGTCGGCCTAGCGGGGGCCTCAGATACGCAGTATTTT. It yields the protein CSLVGLAGASDTQYF.

The V call is TRBV5-1, the J call TRBJ1-1, with a weak D call TRBD1 (6 bases). V was pared by 0 bases and J by 11 bases, with 14 bases between. The CDR3 runs 13 residues. CDR1 is SGHRS, CDR2 YFSETQ, per germline. In DNA form, the CDR3 reads TGCGCCAGCAGCTTGGACAGGGTAAATGGGGCTTTCTTT. This gives the protein CASSLDRVNGAFF.

Turning to this clone: This specimen includes other DNA sequences encoding the same CDR3. The chain's CDR3 is CASSGRAGESREQYF. The CDR3 bases are TGTGCCAGCTCGGGTCGGGCAGGGGAGTCGCGGGAGCAGTACTTC. The chain uses TRBV18 and TRBJ2-7; maybe TRBD1 (6 bases). With 6 bases removed from V and 7 bases from J, the gap between germline ends came to 22 bases. The CDR3 consists of 15 residues. Germline lookup yields CDR1 KGHSH and CDR2 LQKENI.

The V gene is TRBV6-6, the J gene TRBJ1-4; 7 nucleotides agree with TRBD1. CDR3 size: 17 residues. Trimming removed 5 bases from V and 8 bases from J; junction bases left unmatched: 17. The germline V gene has CDR1 MNHNY and CDR2 SVGAGI (reference sequence). The CDR3 DNA is TGTGCCAGCAGTCGACTGGGGGGGACAGTTAATTTAGAAAAACTGTTTTTT. This gives the protein CASSRLGGTVNLEKLFF.

The chain joins TRBV7-9 to TRBJ2-3, with D possibly matching TRBD1 (6 bases). CDR1 is SEHNR and CDR2 is FQNEAQ in the germline V gene (reference sequence). This CDR3 is 17 amino acids long. V lost 1 base, J lost 0 bases, and 14 bases lay in between. CDR3: CASSLGRGGASTDTQYF. For the CDR3, the DNA is TGTGCCAGCAGCTTAGGTAGAGGGGGAGCTAGCACAGATACGCAGTATTTT. Full variable domain (outside the CDR3, taken from reference TRBV7-9 and TRBJ2-3): DTGVSQNPRHKITKRGQNVTFRCDPISEHNRLYWYRQTLGQGPEFLTYFQNEAQLEKSRLLSDRFSAERPKGSFSTLEIQRTEQGDSAMYLCASSLGRGGASTDTQYFGPGTRLTVL.

The chain couples TRBV27 to TRBJ1-4; D is unclear. Germline V gives CDR1 MNHEY, CDR2 SMNVEV (reference sequence). Trimming cost V 2 bases and J 2 bases, with 6 bases left between them. The CDR3 consists of 14 residues. The CDR3 DNA sequence: TGTGCCAGCAGTTTAGGATCGACTAATGAAAAACTGTTTTTT. It encodes CASSLGSTNEKLFF. Full variable domain (remainder filled in from reference TRBV27 and TRBJ1-4): EAQVTQNPRYLITVTGKKLTVTCSQNMNHEYMSWYRQDPGLGLRQIYYSMNVEVTDKGDVPEGYKVSRKEKRNFPLILESPSPNQTSLYFCASSLGSTNEKLFFGSGTQLSVL.